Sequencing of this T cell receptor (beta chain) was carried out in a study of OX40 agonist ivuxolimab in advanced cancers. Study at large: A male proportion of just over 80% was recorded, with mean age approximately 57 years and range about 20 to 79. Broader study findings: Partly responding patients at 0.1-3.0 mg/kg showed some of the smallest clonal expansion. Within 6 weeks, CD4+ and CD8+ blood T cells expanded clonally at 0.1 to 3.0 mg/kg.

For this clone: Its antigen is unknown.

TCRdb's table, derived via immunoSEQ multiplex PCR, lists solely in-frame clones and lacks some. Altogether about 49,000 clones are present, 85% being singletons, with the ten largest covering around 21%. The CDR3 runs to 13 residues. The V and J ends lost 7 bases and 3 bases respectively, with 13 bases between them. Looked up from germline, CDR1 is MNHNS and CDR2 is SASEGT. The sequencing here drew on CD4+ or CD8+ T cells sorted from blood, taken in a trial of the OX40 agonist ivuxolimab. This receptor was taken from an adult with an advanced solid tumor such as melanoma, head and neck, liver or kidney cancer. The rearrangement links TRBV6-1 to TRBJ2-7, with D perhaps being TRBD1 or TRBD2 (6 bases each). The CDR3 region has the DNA TGTGCCAGCACTCCGGGGGCTTTCTACGAGCAGTACGTC. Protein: CASTPGAFYEQYV.